The clone carrying this T cell receptor (beta chain) came up a few times. Its antigen is unidentified. These data come from a study of regulatory and conventional T cells in RAG deficiency. Study-level points and caveats: In Omenn syndrome, Treg and Tconv repertoires overlapped >80%. These Omenn syndrome Treg sorts may hold peripherally activated cells instead.

Sequencing was performed with immunoSEQ multiplex PCR; in TCRdb, only in-frame clones are kept and a portion is missing. In the table there are about 12,000 clones, 90% to 95% of which are singletons. Germline V gene data show CDR1 as MDHEN and CDR2 as SYDVKM. The length of the CDR3 is 15 residues. With V trimmed by 5 bases and J by 5 bases, 9 bases remained unmatched. The sorted conventional CD4+ T cells were CD25-low and CD127-high, with genomic DNA sequenced. These data also formed part of another study, on regulatory T cells. That investigation notes: Primers: 52 TRBV forward and 13 TRBJ reverse. Regulatory T cells showed the strongest V-J pair restriction and V/J gene skewing among patient repertoires.

The chain recombines TRBV28 with TRBJ2-7; 10 nucleotides agree with TRBD2. The sequenced sample was CD4+ effector T cells sorted from blood. This clonotype was obtained from a human donor in good health. This CDR3 reads CASSGASGSFHEQYF. The CDR3 region has the DNA TGTGCCAGCAGTGGTGCTAGCGGGAGTTTCCACGAGCAGTACTTC. The whole variable domain, remainder taken from reference TRBV28 and TRBJ2-7, is DVKVTQSSRYLVKRTGEKVFLECVQDMDHENMFWYRQDPGLGLRLIYFSYDVKMKEKGDIPEGYSVSREKKERFSLILESASTNQTSMYLCASSGASGSFHEQYFGPGTRLTVT.